This T cell receptor beta chain originates from a study of T cell changes during pregnancy in multiple sclerosis. The CDR3 has 16 residues. Looked up from germline, CDR1 is SEHNR and CDR2 is FQNEAQ (reference sequence). The J segment lost 2 bases and the V segment lost 5 bases, leaving 10 bases of the junction unmatched. Using immunoSEQ multiplex PCR, the repertoire was profiled, and TCRdb retains in-frame clones only, with some absent. The profile covers tens of thousands of clones, with roughly 90% appearing a single time and about 1% taken by the ten largest. The genes are TRBV7-9 and TRBJ2-3, with 7 bases that match TRBD2. The sample consisted of peripheral blood, taken in the first trimester of pregnancy. The source of this sequence is a female donor in good health, enrolled as a control in a pregnancy study. DNA for the CDR3: TGTGCCAGCAGCCCTAGGCCAGCGGGGAACACAGATACGCAGTATTTT. Translation: CASSPRPAGNTDTQYF.